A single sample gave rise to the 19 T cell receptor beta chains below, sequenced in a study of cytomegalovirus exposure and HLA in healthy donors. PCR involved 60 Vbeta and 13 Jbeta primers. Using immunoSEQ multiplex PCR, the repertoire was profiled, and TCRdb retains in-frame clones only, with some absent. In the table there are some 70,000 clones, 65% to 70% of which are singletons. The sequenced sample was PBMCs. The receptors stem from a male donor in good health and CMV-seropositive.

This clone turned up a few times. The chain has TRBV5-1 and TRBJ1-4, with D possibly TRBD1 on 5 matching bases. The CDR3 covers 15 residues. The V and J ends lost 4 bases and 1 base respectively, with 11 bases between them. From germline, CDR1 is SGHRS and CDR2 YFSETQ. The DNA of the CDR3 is TGCGCCAGCAGCCCCGGGGGGGAAACTAATGAAAAACTGTTTTTT. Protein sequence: CASSPGGETNEKLFF.

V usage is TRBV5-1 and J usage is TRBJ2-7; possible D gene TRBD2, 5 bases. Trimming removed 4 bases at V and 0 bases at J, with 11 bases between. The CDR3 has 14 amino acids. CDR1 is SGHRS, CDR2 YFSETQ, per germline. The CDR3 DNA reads TGCGCCAGCAGCAGTGTTAGCGCCTCCTACGAGCAGTACTTC. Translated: CASSSVSASYEQYF.

Here the CDR3 DNA reads TGCAGCGTTGCTTGGGGGCCTAGCAATCAGCCCCAGCATTTT. Its protein is CSVAWGPSNQPQHF. V and J are TRBV29-1 and TRBJ1-5; D possibly corresponds to TRBD1 (6 bases). Germline CDR1 reads SQVTM; CDR2 reads ANQGSEA. With 4 bases removed from V and 0 bases from J, the gap between germline ends came to 10 bases. The length of the CDR3 is 14 residues.

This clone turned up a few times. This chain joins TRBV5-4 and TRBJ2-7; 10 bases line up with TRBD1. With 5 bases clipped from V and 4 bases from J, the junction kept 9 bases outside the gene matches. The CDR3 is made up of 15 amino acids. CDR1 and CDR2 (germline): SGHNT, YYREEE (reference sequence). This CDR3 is CASRQGGTGVYEQYF. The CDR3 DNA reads TGTGCCAGCAGACAGGGGGGGACAGGGGTATACGAGCAGTACTTC.

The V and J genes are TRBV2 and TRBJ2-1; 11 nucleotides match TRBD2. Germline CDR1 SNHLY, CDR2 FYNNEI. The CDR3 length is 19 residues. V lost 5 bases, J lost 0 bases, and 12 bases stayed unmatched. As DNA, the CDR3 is TGTGCCAGCAGTCAAGGGTTAGCGGGGGGGCAGAGCTCCTACAATGAGCAGTTCTTC. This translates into CASSQGLAGGQSSYNEQFF.

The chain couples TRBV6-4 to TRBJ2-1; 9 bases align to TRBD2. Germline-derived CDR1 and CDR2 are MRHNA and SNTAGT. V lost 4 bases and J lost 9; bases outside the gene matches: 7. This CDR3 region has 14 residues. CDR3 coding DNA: TGTGCCAGCAGTGGGGGTCAAGCGGGAGGTGAGCAGTTCTTC. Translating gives CASSGGQAGGEQFF.

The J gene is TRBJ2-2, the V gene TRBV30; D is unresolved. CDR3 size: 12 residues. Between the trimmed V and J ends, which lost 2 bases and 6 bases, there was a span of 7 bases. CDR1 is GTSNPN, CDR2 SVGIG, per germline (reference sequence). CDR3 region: CAWSWAAGELFF. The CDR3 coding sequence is TGTGCCTGGAGTTGGGCCGCCGGGGAGCTGTTTTTT.

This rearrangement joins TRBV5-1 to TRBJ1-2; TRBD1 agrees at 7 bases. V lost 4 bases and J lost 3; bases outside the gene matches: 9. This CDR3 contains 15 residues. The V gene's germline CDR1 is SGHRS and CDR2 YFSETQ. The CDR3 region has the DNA TGCGCCAGCAGCGCGGGACAGTTGGGTGACTATGGCTACACCTTC. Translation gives CASSAGQLGDYGYTF.

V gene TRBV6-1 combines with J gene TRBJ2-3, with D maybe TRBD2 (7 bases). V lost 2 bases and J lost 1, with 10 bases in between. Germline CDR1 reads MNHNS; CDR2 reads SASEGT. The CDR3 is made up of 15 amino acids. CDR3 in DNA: TGTGCCAGCAGTGAATGGGAGGGGGGCACAGATACGCAGTATTTT. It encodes CASSEWEGGTDTQYF.

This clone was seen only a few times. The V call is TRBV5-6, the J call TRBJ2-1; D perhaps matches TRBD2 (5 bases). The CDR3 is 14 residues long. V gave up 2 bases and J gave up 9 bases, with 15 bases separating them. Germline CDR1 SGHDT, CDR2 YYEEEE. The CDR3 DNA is TGTGCCAGCAGCTTAGACTACAGAGGTTTTGAGCAGTTCTTC. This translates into CASSLDYRGFEQFF.

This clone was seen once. CDR3 sequence reads: CSASAGGRDGGYEQYF. CDR3 sequence (DNA): TGCAGCGCTTCCGCAGGGGGGCGGGATGGTGGCTACGAGCAGTACTTC. The chain links TRBV29-1 to TRBJ2-5; maybe TRBD1 (7 bases). Gene TRBJ2-7 matches the end of the DNA better, so the J call may be wrong. Per germline, CDR1 SQVTM and CDR2 ANQGSEA. The CDR3 has 16 residues.

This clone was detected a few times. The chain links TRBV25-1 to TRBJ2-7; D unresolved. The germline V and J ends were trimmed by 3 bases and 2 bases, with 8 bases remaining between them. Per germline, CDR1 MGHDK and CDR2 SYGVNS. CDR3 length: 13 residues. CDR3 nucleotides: TGTGCCAGCAGTGAGGGCAGAGCCTACGAGCAGTACTTC. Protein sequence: CASSEGRAYEQYF.

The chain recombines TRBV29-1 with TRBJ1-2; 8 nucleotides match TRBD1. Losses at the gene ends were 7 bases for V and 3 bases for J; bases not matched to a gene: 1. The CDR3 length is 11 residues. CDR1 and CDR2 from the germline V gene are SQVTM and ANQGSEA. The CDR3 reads CSATGDYGYTF. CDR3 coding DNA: TGCAGCGCGACAGGGGACTATGGCTACACCTTC.

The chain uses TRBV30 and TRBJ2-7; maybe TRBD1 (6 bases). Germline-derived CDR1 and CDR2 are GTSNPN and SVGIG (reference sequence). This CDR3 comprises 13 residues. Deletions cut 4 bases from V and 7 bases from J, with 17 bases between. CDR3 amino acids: CAWTNSGVGEQYF. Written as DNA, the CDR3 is TGTGCCTGGACAAACTCAGGGGTAGGGGAGCAGTACTTC.

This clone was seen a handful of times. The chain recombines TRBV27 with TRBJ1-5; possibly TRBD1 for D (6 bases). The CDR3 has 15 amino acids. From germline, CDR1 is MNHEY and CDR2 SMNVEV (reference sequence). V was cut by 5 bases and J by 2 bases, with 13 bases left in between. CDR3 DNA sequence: TGTGCCAGCAGTAAAACAAGACAGGGCAATCAGCCCCAGCATTTT. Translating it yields CASSKTRQGNQPQHF.

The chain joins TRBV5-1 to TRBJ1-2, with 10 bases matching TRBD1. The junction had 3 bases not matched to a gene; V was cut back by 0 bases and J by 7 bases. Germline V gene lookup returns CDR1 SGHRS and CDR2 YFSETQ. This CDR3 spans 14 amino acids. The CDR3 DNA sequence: TGCGCCAGCAGCTTGGAGACAGGGGGCCGTGGCTACACCTTC. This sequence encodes CASSLETGGRGYTF.

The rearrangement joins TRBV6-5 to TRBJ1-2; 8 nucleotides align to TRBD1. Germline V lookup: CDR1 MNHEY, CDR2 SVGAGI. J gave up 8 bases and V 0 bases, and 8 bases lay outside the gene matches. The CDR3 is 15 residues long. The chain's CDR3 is CASSYSPTGEYGYTF. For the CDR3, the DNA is TGTGCCAGCAGTTACTCCCCGACAGGGGAATACGGCTACACCTTC.

CDR3 amino acids: CASSLTGEEPQHF. CDR3 bases: TGCGCCAGCAGCTTGACTGGCGAGGAGCCCCAGCATTTT. V usage is TRBV5-1 and J usage is TRBJ1-5; D is undetermined. Trimming took off 1 base at V and 8 bases at J, with 10 bases between the two ends. From germline, CDR1 is SGHRS and CDR2 YFSETQ. The CDR3 covers 13 residues.

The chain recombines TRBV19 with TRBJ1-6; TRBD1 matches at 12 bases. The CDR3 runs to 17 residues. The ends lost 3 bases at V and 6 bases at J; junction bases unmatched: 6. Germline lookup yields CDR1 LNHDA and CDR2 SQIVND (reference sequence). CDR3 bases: TGTGCCAGTAGTATCGGAGGGACAGGGGGCTTTAATTCACCCCTCCACTTT. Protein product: CASSIGGTGGFNSPLHF.